A single sample is the source of the 24 T cell receptor beta chains below, sequenced in a study of blood T cell repertoires in COVID-19. Here immunoSEQ multiplex PCR was the method, and the copy in TCRdb shows in-frame clones only, minus some. This sample has around 130,000 clones; roughly four fifths occur once, and the top ten carry less than 5%. The material sequenced was peripheral blood. Source of these receptors: a woman aged 80 or over with acute or convalescent COVID-19.

The rearrangement joins TRBV18 to TRBJ2-3; 8 bases match TRBD1. The V and J ends lost 3 bases and 11 bases, in that order; junction bases with no gene match: 10. In germline, CDR1 is KGHSH, CDR2 LQKENI. The CDR3 contains 14 residues. CDR3 nucleotide sequence: TGTGCCAGCTCACCCGACAGGGGAGTAAAAAAGCAGTATTTT. As protein: CASSPDRGVKKQYF. Filled out from reference TRBV18 and TRBJ2-3, the complete variable domain reads NAGVMQNPRHLVRRRGQEARLRCSPMKGHSHVYWYRQLPEEGLKFMVYLQKENIIDESGMPKERFSAEFPKEGPSILRIQQVVRGDSAAYFCASSPDRGVKKQYFGPGTRLTVL.

The rearrangement links TRBV1 to TRBJ2-2; TRBD2, the table's D call, lacks a check against the DNA. TRBV1 is noted as a pseudogene. CDR3 length: 17 amino acids. CDR3 loop: CTSSPQPRGVDTGELFF. In DNA, the CDR3 is TGCACCAGCAGCCCCCAGCCGCGGGGGGTAGACACCGGGGAGCTGTTTTTT.

This clone was seen a handful of times. The V gene is TRBV28, the J gene TRBJ1-6; 8 positions match TRBD1. The CDR3 sequence is 12 residues long. The junction had 5 bases not matched to a gene; V was cut back by 11 bases and J by 8 bases. Germline-derived CDR1 and CDR2 are MDHEN and SYDVKM. CDR3 nucleotides: TGTGCCGTAAAGGACAGGGATTCACCCCTCCACTTT. Translation gives CAVKDRDSPLHF.

This chain uses TRBV28 with TRBJ1-5; D might be TRBD1 (5 bases). This CDR3 spans 17 amino acids. The V gene's germline CDR1 is MDHEN and CDR2 SYDVKM. Trimming pared 5 bases from V and 0 bases from J, leaving 17 bases between. This CDR3 reads CASSGLRAGYSNQPQHF. The CDR3 coding sequence is TGTGCCAGCAGTGGGCTTAGGGCAGGGTATAGCAATCAGCCCCAGCATTTT.

The J gene is TRBJ1-2, the V gene TRBV27, with 10 bases lining up with TRBD1. The V gene end was trimmed by 0 bases and the J gene end by 4 bases; junction bases not matched to a gene: 8. The CDR3 sequence is 17 residues long. Germline-derived CDR1 and CDR2 are MNHEY and SMNVEV (reference sequence). The CDR3 spells CASSLSPGQGMIYGYTF. In nucleotides, the CDR3 is TGTGCCAGCAGTTTATCACCGGGACAGGGGATGATCTATGGCTACACCTTC.

This clone was counted between two and nine times. The chain uses TRBV18 and TRBJ1-4, with D maybe TRBD1 (5 bases). CDR1 is KGHSH, CDR2 LQKENI, per germline. The CDR3 is 16 residues long. V lost 3 bases and J 0 bases, leaving 11 bases between the germline ends. The CDR3 protein is CASSPSWGATNEKLFF. CDR3 nucleotides: TGTGCCAGCTCACCCAGTTGGGGGGCAACTAATGAAAAACTGTTTTTT.

CDR3: CASSSWTPSGANVLTF. The CDR3, as DNA: TGTGCCAGCAGTTCCTGGACACCCTCTGGGGCCAACGTCCTGACTTTC. The V call is TRBV27, the J call TRBJ2-6; D might be TRBD1 (5 bases). CDR3 length: 16 amino acids. V lost 4 bases and J lost 0, with 10 bases in between. Per germline, CDR1 MNHEY and CDR2 SMNVEV (reference sequence). Using reference TRBV27 and TRBJ2-6 for the parts outside the CDR3, the full variable domain is EAQVTQNPRYLITVTGKKLTVTCSQNMNHEYMSWYRQDPGLGLRQIYYSMNVEVTDKGDVPEGYKVSRKEKRNFPLILESPSPNQTSLYFCASSSWTPSGANVLTFGAGSRLTVL.

This clone was seen a handful of times. The V gene is TRBV28, the J gene TRBJ1-5; 7 bases align to TRBD1. Trimming at V came to 3 bases and at J to 7 bases, leaving 12 bases not matched to a gene. This CDR3 is built from 16 residues. In germline, CDR1 is MDHEN, CDR2 SYDVKM. The CDR3 DNA reads TGTGCCAGCAGTTTCATTGAGAGGGACAGACGACAGCCCCAGCATTTT. This translates into CASSFIERDRRQPQHF.

V usage is TRBV6-4 and J usage is TRBJ1-3; tentative D call: TRBD1 (6 bases). The CDR3 extends over 18 amino acids. The V end was cut by 0 bases, the J end by 0 bases, with 15 bases between. CDR1 and CDR2 (germline): MRHNA, SNTAGT. This chain's CDR3 is CASSDSGYDRLSGNTIYF. The CDR3 DNA reads TGTGCCAGCAGTGACTCTGGCTATGACAGGCTCTCTGGAAACACCATATATTTT.

The chain carries TRBV20-1 and TRBJ2-1; 9 nucleotides match TRBD2. V gave up 3 bases and J gave up 4 bases; unmatched junction bases: 1. The CDR3 extends over 13 amino acids. Germline V CDR1 and CDR2: DFQATT, SNEGSKA (reference sequence). CDR3: CSASTSGYNEQFF. Here the CDR3 DNA reads TGCAGTGCTAGTACTAGCGGGTACAATGAGCAGTTCTTC.

This chain connects TRBV2 to TRBJ2-2; perhaps TRBD1 as D (5 bases). The germline V and J ends were trimmed by 5 bases and 5 bases, with 18 bases remaining between them. The CDR3 totals 16 residues. Germline V gene lookup returns CDR1 SNHLY and CDR2 FYNNEI. The CDR3 DNA reads TGTGCCAGCAGTAGGATGAGCTTAGGGGCTACCGGGGAGCTGTTTTTT. Amino acids: CASSRMSLGATGELFF.

Ten or more counts support this clone. J is TRBJ2-5 and V is TRBV11-1; possibly TRBD1 for D (5 bases). This CDR3 is built from 12 residues. Germline V lookup: CDR1 SGHAT, CDR2 FQDESV (reference sequence). The germline V and J ends were trimmed by 2 bases and 5 bases, with 6 bases remaining between them. CDR3 protein: CASSLNRETQYF. The CDR3 DNA reads as TGTGCCAGCAGCTTAAACAGGGAGACCCAGTACTTC.

CDR3 in amino acids: CASSLATGGMETQYF. CDR3 DNA sequence: TGCGCCAGCAGCTTGGCGACAGGGGGAATGGAGACCCAGTACTTC. This chain connects TRBV5-1 to TRBJ2-5; TRBD1 matches 9 bases. Germline CDR1 SGHRS, CDR2 YFSETQ. The CDR3 spans 15 residues. Trimming removed 0 bases from V and 5 bases from J; junction bases left unmatched: 5.

The J gene is TRBJ1-6, the V gene TRBV5-1, with D perhaps matching TRBD1 (6 bases). The CDR3 length is 15 residues. Trimming shortened V by 4 bases and J by 7 bases, and 15 bases separated the two germline ends. The V gene's germline CDR1 is SGHRS and CDR2 YFSETQ. The CDR3 region is CASSLEGGRNSPLHF. As DNA, the CDR3 is TGCGCCAGCAGCCTGGAGGGGGGGAGGAATTCACCCCTCCACTTT. Based on the CDR3 plus reference TRBV5-1 and TRBJ1-6, the full variable domain is KAGVTQTPRYLIKTRGQQVTLSCSPISGHRSVSWYQQTPGQGLQFLFEYFSETQRNKGNFPGRFSGRQFSNSRSEMNVSTLELGDSALYLCASSLEGGRNSPLHFGNGTRLTVT.

The chain employs TRBV4-2 and TRBJ2-5; tentatively, D is TRBD2 (6 bases). CDR3 size: 18 residues. Germline assignment: CDR1 LGHNA and CDR2 YNFKEQ. Trimming took 0 bases from V and 1 from J, leaving 18 bases between them. CDR3 protein: CASSQDLGTFASQETQYF. The CDR3 DNA reads TGTGCCAGCAGCCAAGATTTGGGGACTTTTGCCTCCCAAGAGACCCAGTACTTC.

The chain carries TRBV27 and TRBJ2-5; 8 positions agree with TRBD1. In germline, CDR1 is MNHEY, CDR2 SMNVEV (reference sequence). The junction had 7 bases not matched to a gene; V was cut back by 8 bases and J by 5 bases. The CDR3 spans 13 residues. CDR3 residues: CASRDRGLETQYF. CDR3 sequence (DNA): TGTGCCAGCCGAGACAGGGGTTTGGAGACCCAGTACTTC.

This clone is a singleton in its sample. This chain joins TRBV7-9 and TRBJ2-5; D remains ambiguous. The germline gives CDR1 SEHNR, CDR2 FQNEAQ (reference sequence). The CDR3 length is 15 residues. V gave up 5 bases and J gave up 2 bases, with 15 bases separating them. CDR3 in DNA: TGTGCCAGCAGCAGAAACGCGGCCCAACAAGAGACCCAGTACTTC. This codes for CASSRNAAQQETQYF.

This clone was seen more than once but under ten times. The gene calls are TRBV11-2 and TRBJ2-3, with 8 bases lining up with TRBD2. There are 16 residues in the CDR3. Trimming removed 4 bases from V and 3 bases from J; junction bases left unmatched: 9. Per the germline V gene, CDR1 is SGHAT and CDR2 is FQNNGV. CDR3 DNA: TGTGCCAGCAGCTCCAGCGTAGCGGGGTTGACAGATACGCAGTATTTT. Translating gives CASSSSVAGLTDTQYF.

V is TRBV10-3 and J is TRBJ2-5, with D possibly being TRBD1 (6 bases). Germline values: CDR1 ENHRY, CDR2 SYGVKD. V shed 4 bases and J shed 1 base, with 13 bases lying between them. There are 15 residues in the CDR3. CDR3 DNA: TGTGCCATCAGTGTCGGACAGTACGGCCAAGAGACCCAGTACTTC. It is translated as CAISVGQYGQETQYF.

The chain links TRBV5-1 to TRBJ2-3; 7 nucleotides match TRBD2. CDR1 SGHRS and CDR2 YFSETQ come from the germline V gene. The J segment lost 2 bases and the V segment lost 4 bases, leaving 7 bases of the junction unmatched. This CDR3 has 15 residues. The CDR3: CASSPAGDITDTQYF. In DNA, the CDR3 is TGCGCCAGCAGCCCCGCGGGGGATATCACAGATACGCAGTATTTT.

This sequence joins TRBV5-1 and TRBJ2-1; 10 nucleotides match TRBD2. CDR1 is SGHRS and CDR2 is YFSETQ in the germline V gene. The CDR3 loop spans 17 amino acids. The junction had 11 bases not matched to a gene; V was cut back by 6 bases and J by 2 bases. CDR3 sequence reads: CASTIDGLAETYNEQFF. The CDR3 coding sequence is TGCGCCAGCACCATTGACGGACTAGCGGAAACCTACAATGAGCAGTTCTTC.

J is TRBJ1-6 and V is TRBV7-8; no firm D call. The CDR3 covers 15 residues. Germline V gene data show CDR1 as SGHVS and CDR2 as FQNEAQ. The V end was cut by 7 bases, the J end by 13 bases, with 23 bases between. In DNA form, the CDR3 reads TGTGCCAGCACCCCCGGGCGAGGGTTAGGTCTGCCCCTCCACTTT. Translated, it gives CASTPGRGLGLPLHF.

The rearrangement joins TRBV10-3 to TRBJ1-1; TRBD1 agrees at 7 bases. J gave up 3 bases and V 3 bases, and 4 bases lay outside the gene matches. This CDR3 is built from 14 residues. Germline loops: CDR1 ENHRY, CDR2 SYGVKD. The CDR3 here is CAISDGGTDTEAFF. The CDR3 DNA follows: TGTGCCATCAGTGATGGCGGGACAGACACTGAAGCTTTCTTT.

The V and J genes are TRBV2 and TRBJ1-5; TRBD1 agrees at 11 bases. Germline values: CDR1 SNHLY, CDR2 FYNNEI. V shed 6 bases and J 2 bases; nucleotides not matched to a gene: 12. The CDR3 sequence is 18 residues long. In DNA, the CDR3 is TGTGCCAGCAGAATACCCAGGGACAGGGGGAATGGCAATCAGCCCCAGCATTTT. Protein product: CASRIPRDRGNGNQPQHF.